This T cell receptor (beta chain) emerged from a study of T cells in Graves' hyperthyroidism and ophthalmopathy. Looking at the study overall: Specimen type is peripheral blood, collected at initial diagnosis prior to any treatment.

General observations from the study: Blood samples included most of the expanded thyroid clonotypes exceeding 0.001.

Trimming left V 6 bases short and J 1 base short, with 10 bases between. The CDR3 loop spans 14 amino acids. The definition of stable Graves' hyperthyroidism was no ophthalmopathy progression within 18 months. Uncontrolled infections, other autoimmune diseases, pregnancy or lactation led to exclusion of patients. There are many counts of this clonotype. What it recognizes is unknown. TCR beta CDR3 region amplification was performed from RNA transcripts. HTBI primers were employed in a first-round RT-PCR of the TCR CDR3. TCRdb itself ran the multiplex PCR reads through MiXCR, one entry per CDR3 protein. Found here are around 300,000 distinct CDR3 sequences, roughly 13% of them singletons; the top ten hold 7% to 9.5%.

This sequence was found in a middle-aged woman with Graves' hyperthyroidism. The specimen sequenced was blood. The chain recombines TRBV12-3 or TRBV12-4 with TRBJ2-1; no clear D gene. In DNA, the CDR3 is TGTGCCAGCAGCCGGAGTGGGTCCTACAATGAGCAGTTCTTC. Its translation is CASSRSGSYNEQFF.